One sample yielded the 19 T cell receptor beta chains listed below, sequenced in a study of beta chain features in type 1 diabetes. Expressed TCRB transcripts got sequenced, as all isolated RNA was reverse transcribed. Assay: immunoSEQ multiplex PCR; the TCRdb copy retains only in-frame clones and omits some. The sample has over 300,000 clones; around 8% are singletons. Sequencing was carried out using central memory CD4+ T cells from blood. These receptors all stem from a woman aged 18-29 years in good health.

CDR3 in amino acids: CASSQDVASGATYNEQFF. CDR3 coding DNA: TGCGCCAGCAGCCAAGATGTGGCTAGCGGGGCCACCTACAATGAGCAGTTCTTC. The rearrangement uses TRBV4-3 and TRBJ2-1; 9 nucleotides line up with TRBD2. The V gene's germline CDR1 is LGHNA and CDR2 YSLEER. This CDR3 contains 18 residues. The V gene end was trimmed by 0 bases and the J gene end by 2 bases; junction bases not matched to a gene: 8.

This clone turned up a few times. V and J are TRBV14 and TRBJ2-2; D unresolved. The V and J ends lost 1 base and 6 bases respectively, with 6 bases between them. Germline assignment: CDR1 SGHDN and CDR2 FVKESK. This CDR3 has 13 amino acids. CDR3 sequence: CASSQGFSGELFF. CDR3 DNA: TGTGCCAGCAGCCAAGGTTTCTCCGGGGAGCTGTTTTTT.

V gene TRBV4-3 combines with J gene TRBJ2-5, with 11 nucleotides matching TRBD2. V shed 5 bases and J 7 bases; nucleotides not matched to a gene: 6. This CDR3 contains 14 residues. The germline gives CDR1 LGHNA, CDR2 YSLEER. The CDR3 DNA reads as TGCGCCAGCAGCTTGACTAGCGGGGAGGGGACCCAGTACTTC. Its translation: CASSLTSGEGTQYF.

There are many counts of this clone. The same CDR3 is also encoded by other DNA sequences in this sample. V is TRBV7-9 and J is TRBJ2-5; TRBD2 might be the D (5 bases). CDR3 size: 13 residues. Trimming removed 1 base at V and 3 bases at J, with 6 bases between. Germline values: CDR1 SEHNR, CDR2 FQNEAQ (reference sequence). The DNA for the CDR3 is TGTGCCAGCAGCTTAGGAGGGAAAGAGACCCAGTACTTC. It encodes CASSLGGKETQYF.

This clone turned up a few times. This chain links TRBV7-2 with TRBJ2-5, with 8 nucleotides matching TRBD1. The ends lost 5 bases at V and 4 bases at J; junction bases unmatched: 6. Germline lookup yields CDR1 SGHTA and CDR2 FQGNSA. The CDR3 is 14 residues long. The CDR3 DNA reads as TGTGCCAGCAGCGGACGACAGGGGTTAGAGACCCAGTACTTC. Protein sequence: CASSGRQGLETQYF.

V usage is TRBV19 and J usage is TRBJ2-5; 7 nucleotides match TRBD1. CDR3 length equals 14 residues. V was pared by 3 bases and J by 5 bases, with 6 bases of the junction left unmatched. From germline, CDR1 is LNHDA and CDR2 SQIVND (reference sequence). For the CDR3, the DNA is TGTGCCAGTAGTATGACAGGGTCCGGGGAGACCCAGTACTTC. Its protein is CASSMTGSGETQYF.

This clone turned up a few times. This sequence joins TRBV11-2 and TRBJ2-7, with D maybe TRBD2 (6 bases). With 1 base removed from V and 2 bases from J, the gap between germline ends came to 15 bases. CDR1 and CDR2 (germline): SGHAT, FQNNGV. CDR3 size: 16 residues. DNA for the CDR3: TGTGCCAGCAGCTTAGCCCGGGACTTTTCAACCTACGAGCAGTACTTC. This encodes CASSLARDFSTYEQYF.

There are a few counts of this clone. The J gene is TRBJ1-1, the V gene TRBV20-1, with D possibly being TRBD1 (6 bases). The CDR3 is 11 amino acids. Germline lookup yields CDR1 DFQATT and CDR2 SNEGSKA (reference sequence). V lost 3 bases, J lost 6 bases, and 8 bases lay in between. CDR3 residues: CSASRQAEAFF. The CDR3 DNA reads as TGCAGTGCTAGTAGACAGGCTGAAGCTTTCTTT.

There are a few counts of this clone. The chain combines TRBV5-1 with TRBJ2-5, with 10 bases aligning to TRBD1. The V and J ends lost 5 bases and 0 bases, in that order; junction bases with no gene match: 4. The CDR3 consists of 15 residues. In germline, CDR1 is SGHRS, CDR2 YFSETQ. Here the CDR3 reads CASRRTGGYQETQYF. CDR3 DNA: TGCGCCAGCAGAAGGACAGGGGGATACCAAGAGACCCAGTACTTC. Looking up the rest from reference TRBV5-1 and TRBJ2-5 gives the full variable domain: KAGVTQTPRYLIKTRGQQVTLSCSPISGHRSVSWYQQTPGQGLQFLFEYFSETQRNKGNFPGRFSGRQFSNSRSEMNVSTLELGDSALYLCASRRTGGYQETQYFGPGTRLLVL.

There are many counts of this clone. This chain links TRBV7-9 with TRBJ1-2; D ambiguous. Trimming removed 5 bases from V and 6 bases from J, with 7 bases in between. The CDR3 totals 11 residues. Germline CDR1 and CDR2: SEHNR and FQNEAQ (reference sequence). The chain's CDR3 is CASSPGDGYTF. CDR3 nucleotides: TGTGCCAGCAGCCCTGGGGATGGCTACACCTTC.

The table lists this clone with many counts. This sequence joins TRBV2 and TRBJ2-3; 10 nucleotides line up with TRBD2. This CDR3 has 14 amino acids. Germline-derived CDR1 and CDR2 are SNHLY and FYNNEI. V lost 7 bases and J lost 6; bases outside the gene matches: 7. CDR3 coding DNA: TGTGCCAGCACGTCTAGCGGGAGTTCTGATACGCAGTATTTT. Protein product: CASTSSGSSDTQYF.

The CDR3 reads CASSPDALYGGYTF. DNA of the CDR3: TGCGCCAGCAGCCCGGACGCCTTGTATGGTGGCTACACCTTC. The chain carries TRBV4-1 and TRBJ1-2; the D is unclear. V lost 4 bases to trimming and J lost 7 bases, with 16 bases between them. CDR3 size: 14 residues. The V gene's germline CDR1 is MGHRA and CDR2 YSYEKL.

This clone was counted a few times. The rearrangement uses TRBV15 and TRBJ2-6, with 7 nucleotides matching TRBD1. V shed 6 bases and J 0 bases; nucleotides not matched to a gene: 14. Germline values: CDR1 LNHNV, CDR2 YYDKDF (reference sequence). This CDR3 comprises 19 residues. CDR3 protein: CATSGLKGAYNSGANVLTF. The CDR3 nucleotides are TGTGCCACCAGTGGGTTGAAGGGGGCCTATAACTCTGGGGCCAACGTCCTGACTTTC.

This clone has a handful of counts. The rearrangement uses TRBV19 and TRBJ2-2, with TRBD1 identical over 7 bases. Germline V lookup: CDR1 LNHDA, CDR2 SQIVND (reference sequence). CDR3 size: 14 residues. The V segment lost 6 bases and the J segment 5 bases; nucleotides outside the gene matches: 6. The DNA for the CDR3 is TGTGCCAGTAGCCTCAGGGGGTTTACCGGGGAGCTGTTTTTT. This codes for CASSLRGFTGELFF.

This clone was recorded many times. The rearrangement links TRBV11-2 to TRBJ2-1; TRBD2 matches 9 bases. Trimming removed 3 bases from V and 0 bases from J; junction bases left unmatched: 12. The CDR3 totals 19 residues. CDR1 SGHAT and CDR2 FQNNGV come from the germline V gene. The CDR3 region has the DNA TGTGCCAGCAGCTTGATAAAGCGGGAGGCCCTAAGCTCCTACAATGAGCAGTTCTTC. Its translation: CASSLIKREALSSYNEQFF. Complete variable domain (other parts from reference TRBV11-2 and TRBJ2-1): EAGVAQSPRYKIIEKRQSVAFWCNPISGHATLYWYQQILGQGPKLLIQFQNNGVVDDSQLPKDRFSAERLKGVDSTLKIQPAKLEDSAVYLCASSLIKREALSSYNEQFFGPGTRLTVL.

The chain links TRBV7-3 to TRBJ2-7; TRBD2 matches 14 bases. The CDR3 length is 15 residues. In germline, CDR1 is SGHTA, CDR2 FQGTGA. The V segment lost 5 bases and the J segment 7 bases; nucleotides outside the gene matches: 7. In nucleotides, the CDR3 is TGTGCCAGCAGCCAAAGTGGACTAGCGGGAGGTGAGCAGTACTTC. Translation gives CASSQSGLAGGEQYF.

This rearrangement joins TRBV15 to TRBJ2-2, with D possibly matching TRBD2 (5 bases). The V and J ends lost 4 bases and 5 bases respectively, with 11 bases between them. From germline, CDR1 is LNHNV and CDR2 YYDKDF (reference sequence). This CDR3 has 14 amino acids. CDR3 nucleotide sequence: TGTGCCACCAGCATCCGGACGGGAACCGGGGAGCTGTTTTTT. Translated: CATSIRTGTGELFF.

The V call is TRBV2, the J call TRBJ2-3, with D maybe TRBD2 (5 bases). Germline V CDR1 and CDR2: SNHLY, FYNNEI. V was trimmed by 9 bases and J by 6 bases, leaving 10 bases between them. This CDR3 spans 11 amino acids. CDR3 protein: CARRGLDTQYF. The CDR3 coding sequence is TGTGCCAGGCGAGGGTTGGATACGCAGTATTTT.

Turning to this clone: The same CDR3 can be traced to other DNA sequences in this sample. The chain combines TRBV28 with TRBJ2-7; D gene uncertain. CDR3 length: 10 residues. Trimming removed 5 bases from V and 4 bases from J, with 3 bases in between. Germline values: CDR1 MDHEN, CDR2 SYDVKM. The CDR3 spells CASSRYEQYF. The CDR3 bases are TGTGCCAGCAGTCGGTACGAGCAGTACTTC. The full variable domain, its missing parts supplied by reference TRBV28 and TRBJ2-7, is DVKVTQSSRYLVKRTGEKVFLECVQDMDHENMFWYRQDPGLGLRLIYFSYDVKMKEKGDIPEGYSVSREKKERFSLILESASTNQTSMYLCASSRYEQYFGPGTRLTVT.